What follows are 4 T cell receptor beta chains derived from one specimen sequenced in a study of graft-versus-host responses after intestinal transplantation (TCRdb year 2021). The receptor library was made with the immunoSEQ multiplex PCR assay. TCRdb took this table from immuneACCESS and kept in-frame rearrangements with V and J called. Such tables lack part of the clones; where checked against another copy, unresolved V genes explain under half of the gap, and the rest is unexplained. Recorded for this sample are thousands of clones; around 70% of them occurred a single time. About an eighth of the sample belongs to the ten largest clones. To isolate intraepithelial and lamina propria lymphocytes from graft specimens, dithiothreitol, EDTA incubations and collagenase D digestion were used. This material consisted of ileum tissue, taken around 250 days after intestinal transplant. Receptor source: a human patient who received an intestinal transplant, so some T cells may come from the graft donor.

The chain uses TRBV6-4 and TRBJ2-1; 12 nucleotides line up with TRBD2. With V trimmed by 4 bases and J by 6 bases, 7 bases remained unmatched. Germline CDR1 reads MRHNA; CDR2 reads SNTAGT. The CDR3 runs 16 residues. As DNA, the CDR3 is TGTGCCAGCAGTGTCTCATGGACTAGCGGGGCCAATGAGCAGTTCTTC. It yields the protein CASSVSWTSGANEQFF.

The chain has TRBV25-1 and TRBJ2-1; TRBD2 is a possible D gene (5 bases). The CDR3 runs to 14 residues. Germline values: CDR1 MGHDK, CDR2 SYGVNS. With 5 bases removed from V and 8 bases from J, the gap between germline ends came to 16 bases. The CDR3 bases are TGTGCCAGCAGTCTCGGGGTCTATCCTGATGAGCAGTTCTTC. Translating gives CASSLGVYPDEQFF.

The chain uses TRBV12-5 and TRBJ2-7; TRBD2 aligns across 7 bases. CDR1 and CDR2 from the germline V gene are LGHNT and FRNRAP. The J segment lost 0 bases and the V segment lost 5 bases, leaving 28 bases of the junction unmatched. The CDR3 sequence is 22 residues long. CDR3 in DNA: TGTGCTAGTGGTCCGGTCCCTCACTCCCCGGGACTACCACGGGAGAGCTCCTACGAGCAGTACTTC. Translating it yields CASGPVPHSPGLPRESSYEQYF.

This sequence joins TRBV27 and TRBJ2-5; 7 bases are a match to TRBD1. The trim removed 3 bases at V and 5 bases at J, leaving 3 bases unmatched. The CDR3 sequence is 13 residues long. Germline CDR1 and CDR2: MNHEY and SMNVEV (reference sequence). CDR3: CASSFTGVETQYF. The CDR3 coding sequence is TGTGCCAGCAGTTTTACAGGGGTTGAGACCCAGTACTTC.